This T cell receptor beta chain was sequenced during a study of T cell repertoires in cytomegalovirus infection. Turning to the study itself: Use of recently identified HLA-C-restricted and well-studied HLA-B-restricted CMV epitopes was part of the study. A matching HLA type, together with CMV infection, was signaled by public TCR beta signatures.

The CDR3 is 14 residues long. Germline values: CDR1 MNHGY, CDR2 SAAAGT. Trimming at V came to 8 bases and at J to 2 bases, leaving 7 bases not matched to a gene. A single record per CDR3 protein comes from TCRdb applying MiXCR to the reads. Among 300,000 to 400,000 distinct CDR3 sequences listed, about 28% were seen once. This clonotype was detected a few times. What it binds is unknown. Study-wide results and limits: The ex vivo response showed dominance by HLA-C-restricted CMV-specific TCR beta clonotypes.

The clonotype originates from a human donor in good health (CMV status not recorded). Some clones in this sample may be carry-over from other donors' samples. The source was cultured PBMCs, collected from culture after CMV antigen stimulation. V is TRBV6-8 and J is TRBJ2-3, with 7 bases aligning to TRBD1. CDR3 DNA sequence: TGTGCCAGCTCCCACAGGGGTTCCACAGATACGCAGTATTTT. Its translation: CASSHRGSTDTQYF.